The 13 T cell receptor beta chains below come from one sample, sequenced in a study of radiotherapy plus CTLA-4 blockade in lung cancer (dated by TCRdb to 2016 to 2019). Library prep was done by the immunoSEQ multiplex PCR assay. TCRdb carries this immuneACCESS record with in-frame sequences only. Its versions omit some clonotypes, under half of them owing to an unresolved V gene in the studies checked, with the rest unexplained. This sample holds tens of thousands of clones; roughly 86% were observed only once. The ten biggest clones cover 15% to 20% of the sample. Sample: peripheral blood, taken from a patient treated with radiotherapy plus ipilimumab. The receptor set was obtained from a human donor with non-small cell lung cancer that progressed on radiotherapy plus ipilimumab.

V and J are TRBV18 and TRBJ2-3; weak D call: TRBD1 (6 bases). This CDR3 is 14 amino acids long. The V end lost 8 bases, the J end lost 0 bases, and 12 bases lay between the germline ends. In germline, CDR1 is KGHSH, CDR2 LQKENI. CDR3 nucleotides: TGTGCCAGCGGAGCCGGACAGAGCACAGATACGCAGTATTTT. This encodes CASGAGQSTDTQYF.

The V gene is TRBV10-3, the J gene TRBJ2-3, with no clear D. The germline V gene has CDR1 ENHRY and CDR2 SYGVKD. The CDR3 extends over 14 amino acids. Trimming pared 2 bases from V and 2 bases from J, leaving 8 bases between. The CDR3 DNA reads TGTGCCATCAGTGAGGGCGCCTACACAGATACGCAGTATTTT. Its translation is CAISEGAYTDTQYF.

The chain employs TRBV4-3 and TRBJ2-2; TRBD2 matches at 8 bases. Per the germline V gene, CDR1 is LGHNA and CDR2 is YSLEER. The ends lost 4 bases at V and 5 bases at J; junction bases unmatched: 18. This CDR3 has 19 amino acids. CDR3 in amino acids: CASSRQPIDRGGRTGELFF. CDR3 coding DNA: TGCGCCAGCAGCCGCCAACCAATCGATCGCGGGGGGCGAACCGGGGAGCTGTTTTTT.

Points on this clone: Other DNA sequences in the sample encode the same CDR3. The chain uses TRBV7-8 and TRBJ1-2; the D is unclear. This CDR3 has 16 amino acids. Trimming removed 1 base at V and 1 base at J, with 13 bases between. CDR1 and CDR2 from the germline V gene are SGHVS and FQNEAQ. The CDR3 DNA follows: TGTGCCAGCAGCTTAGGGATAGGGCGTTATAACTATGGCTACACCTTC. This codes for CASSLGIGRYNYGYTF.

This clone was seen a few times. Here the CDR3 reads CASSLDARSGNTIYF. The CDR3, as DNA: TGTGCCAGCAGCTTGGACGCCCGCTCTGGAAACACCATATATTTT. The chain joins TRBV7-8 to TRBJ1-3; no firm D call. The ends were cut back, 3 bases at V and 0 bases at J, with 9 bases in the middle. Germline V lookup: CDR1 SGHVS, CDR2 FQNEAQ. There are 15 residues in the CDR3.

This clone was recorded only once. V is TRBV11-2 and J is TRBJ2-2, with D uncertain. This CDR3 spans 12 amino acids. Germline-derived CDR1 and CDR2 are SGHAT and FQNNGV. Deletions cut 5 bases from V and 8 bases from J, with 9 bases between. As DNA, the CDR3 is TGTGCCAGCAGCCGGGCCAGGGGGGAGCTGTTTTTT. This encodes CASSRARGELFF.

The CDR3 sequence is CAISEVRQESYEQYF. CDR3 sequence (DNA): TGTGCCATCAGTGAGGTCAGACAGGAGAGCTACGAGCAGTACTTC. The chain recombines TRBV10-3 with TRBJ2-7; D may be TRBD1 (6 bases). CDR3 length: 15 residues. The germline CDR1 and CDR2 sequences are ENHRY and SYGVKD. Trimming stripped 2 bases from V and 3 bases from J, with 14 bases between.

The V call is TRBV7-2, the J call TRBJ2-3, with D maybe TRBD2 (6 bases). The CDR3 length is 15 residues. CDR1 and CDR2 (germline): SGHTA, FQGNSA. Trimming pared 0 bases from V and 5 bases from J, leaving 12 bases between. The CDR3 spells CASSLAVAARDTQYF. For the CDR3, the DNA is TGTGCCAGCAGCTTAGCGGTAGCGGCCCGAGATACGCAGTATTTT.

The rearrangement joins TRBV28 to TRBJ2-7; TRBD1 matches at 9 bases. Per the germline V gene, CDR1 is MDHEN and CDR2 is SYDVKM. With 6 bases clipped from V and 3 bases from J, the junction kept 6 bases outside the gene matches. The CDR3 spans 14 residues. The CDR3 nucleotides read TGTGCCAGCAGCACCCCGGGACAGGGCTACGAGCAGTACTTC. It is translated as CASSTPGQGYEQYF.

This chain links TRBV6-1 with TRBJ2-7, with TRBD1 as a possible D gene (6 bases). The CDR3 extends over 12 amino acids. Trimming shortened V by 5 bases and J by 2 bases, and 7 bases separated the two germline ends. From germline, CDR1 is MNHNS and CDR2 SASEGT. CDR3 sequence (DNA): TGTGCCAGCAGTAGGACAGCCTACGAGCAGTACTTC. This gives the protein CASSRTAYEQYF.

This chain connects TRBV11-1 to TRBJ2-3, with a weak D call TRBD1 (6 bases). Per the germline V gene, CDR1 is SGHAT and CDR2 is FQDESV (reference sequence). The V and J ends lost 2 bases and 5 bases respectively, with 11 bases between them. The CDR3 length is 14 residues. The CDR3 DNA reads TGTGCCAGCAGCTTACCAGGGGAAGTAGATACGCAGTATTTT. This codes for CASSLPGEVDTQYF. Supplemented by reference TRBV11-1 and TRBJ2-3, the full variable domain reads EAEVAQSPRYKITEKSQAVAFWCDPISGHATLYWYRQILGQGPELLVQFQDESVVDDSQLPKDRFSAERLKGVDSTLKIQPAELGDSAMYLCASSLPGEVDTQYFGPGTRLTVL.

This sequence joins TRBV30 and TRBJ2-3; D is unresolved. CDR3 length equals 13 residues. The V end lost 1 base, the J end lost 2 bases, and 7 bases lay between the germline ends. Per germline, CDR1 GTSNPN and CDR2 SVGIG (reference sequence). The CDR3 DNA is TGTGCCTGGAGTGCGCACCACACAGATACGCAGTATTTT. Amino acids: CAWSAHHTDTQYF.

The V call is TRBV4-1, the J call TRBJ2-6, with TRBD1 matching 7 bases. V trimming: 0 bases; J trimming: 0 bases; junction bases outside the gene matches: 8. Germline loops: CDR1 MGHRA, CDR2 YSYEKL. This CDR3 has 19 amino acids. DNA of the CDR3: TGCGCCAGCAGCCAAGACCCGGGACAGTCTTACTCTGGGGCCAACGTCCTGACTTTC. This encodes CASSQDPGQSYSGANVLTF.